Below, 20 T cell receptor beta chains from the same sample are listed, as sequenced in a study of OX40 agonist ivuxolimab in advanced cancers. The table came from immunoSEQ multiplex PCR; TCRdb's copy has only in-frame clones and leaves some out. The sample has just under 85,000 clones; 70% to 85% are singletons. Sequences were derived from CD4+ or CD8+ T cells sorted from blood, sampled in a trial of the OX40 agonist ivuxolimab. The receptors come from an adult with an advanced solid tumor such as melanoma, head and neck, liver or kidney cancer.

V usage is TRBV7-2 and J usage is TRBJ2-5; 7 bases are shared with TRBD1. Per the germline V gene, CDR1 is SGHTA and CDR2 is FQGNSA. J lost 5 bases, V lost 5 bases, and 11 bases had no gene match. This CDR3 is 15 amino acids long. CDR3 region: CASSARQGPKETQYF. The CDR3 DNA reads TGTGCCAGCAGCGCCCGACAGGGCCCCAAGGAGACCCAGTACTTC.

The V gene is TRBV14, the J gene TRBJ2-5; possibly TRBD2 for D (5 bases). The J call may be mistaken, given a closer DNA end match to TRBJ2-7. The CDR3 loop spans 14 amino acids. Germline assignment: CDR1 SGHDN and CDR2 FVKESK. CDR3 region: CASSQSGILREQYF. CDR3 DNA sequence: TGTGCCAGCAGCCAGTCCGGGATCTTGCGCGAGCAGTACTTC.

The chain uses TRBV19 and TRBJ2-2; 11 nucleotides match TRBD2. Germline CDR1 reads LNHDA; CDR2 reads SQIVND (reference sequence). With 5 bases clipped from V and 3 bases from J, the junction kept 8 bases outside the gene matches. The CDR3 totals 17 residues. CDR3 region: CASSGLAGGPYTGELFF. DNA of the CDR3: TGTGCCAGTAGTGGTTTAGCGGGAGGGCCATACACCGGGGAGCTGTTTTTT.

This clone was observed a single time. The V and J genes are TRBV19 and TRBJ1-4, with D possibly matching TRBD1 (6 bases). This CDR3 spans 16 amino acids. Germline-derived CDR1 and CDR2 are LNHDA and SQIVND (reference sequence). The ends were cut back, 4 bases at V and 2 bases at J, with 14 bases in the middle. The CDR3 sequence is CASSKTTGPTNEKLFF. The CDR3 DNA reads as TGTGCCAGTAGTAAGACGACAGGCCCTACTAATGAAAAACTGTTTTTT.

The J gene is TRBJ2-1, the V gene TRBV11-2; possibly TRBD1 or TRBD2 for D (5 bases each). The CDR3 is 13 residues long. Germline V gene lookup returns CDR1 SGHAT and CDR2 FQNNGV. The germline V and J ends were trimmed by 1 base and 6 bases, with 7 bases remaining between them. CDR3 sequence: CASSLARGNEQFF. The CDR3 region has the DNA TGTGCCAGCAGCTTAGCGAGGGGCAATGAGCAGTTCTTC.

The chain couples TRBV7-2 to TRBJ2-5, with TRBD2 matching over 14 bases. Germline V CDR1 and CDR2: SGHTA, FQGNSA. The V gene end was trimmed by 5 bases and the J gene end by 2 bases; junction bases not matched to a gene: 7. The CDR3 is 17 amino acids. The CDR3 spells CASSPGLAGGLQETQYF. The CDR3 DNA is TGTGCCAGCAGCCCCGGACTAGCGGGGGGCTTACAAGAGACCCAGTACTTC.

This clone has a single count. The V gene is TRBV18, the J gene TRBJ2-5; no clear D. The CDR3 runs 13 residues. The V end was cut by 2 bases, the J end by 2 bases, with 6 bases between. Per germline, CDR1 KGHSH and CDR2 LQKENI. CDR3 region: CASSPTAQETQYF. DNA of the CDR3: TGTGCCAGCTCACCAACAGCGCAAGAGACCCAGTACTTC.

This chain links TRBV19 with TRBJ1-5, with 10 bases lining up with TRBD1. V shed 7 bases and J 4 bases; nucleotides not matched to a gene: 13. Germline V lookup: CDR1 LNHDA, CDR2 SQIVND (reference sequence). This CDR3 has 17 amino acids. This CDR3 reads CASTAGQGVGGNQPQHF. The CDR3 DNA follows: TGTGCCAGTACCGCCGGACAGGGGGTAGGGGGGAATCAGCCCCAGCATTTT.

The CDR3 loop reads CASNSGLNEKLFF. The CDR3, as DNA: TGTGCCAGCAACTCGGGGCTTAATGAAAAACTGTTTTTT. J is TRBJ1-4 and V is TRBV7-9; tentatively, D is TRBD1 (5 bases). The CDR3 is 13 amino acids. Germline-derived CDR1 and CDR2 are SEHNR and FQNEAQ (reference sequence). Trimming left V 7 bases short and J 4 bases short, with 10 bases between.

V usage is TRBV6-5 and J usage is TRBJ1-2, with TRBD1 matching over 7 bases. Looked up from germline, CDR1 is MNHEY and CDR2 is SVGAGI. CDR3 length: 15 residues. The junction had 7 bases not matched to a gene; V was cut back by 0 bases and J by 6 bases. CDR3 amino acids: CASSYSHDRVNGYTF. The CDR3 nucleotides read TGTGCCAGCAGTTACTCCCATGACAGGGTCAATGGCTACACCTTC.

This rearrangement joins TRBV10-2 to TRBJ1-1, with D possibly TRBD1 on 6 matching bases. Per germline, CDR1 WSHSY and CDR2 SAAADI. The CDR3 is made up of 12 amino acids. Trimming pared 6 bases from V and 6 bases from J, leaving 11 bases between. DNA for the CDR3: TGCGCCAGCAGACGCGGACAGTCTGAAGCTTTCTTT. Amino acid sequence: CASRRGQSEAFF.

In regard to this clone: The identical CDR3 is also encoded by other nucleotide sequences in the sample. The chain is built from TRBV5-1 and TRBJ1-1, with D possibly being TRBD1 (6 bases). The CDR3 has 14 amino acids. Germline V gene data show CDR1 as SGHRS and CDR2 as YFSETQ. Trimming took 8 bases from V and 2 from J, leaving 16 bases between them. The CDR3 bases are TGCGCCAGTAGCCGACCGACAGGTAACACTGAAGCTTTCTTT. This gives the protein CASSRPTGNTEAFF.

The chain's CDR3 is CASSYSVQGEVDGYTF. The CDR3, as DNA: TGTGCCAGCAGTTACTCGGTACAGGGGGAAGTTGATGGCTACACCTTC. The V gene is TRBV6-5, the J gene TRBJ1-2; 8 nucleotides agree with TRBD1. Germline V lookup: CDR1 MNHEY, CDR2 SVGAGI. This CDR3 spans 16 amino acids. V gave up 0 bases and J gave up 6 bases; unmatched junction bases: 9.

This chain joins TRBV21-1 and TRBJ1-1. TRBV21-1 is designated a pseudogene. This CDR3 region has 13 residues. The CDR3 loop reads CASWDRMNTEAFF. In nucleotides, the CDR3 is TGTGCCAGCTGGGACCGTATGAACACTGAAGCTTTCTTT.

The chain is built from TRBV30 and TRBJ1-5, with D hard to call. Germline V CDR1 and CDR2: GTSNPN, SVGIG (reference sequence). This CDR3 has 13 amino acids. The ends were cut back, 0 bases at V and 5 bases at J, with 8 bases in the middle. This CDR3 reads CAWSVVGYQPQHF. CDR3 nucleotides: TGTGCCTGGAGTGTAGTGGGGTATCAGCCCCAGCATTTT.

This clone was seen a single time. The CDR3 sequence is CATSRDLQGNGYTF. The CDR3 bases are TGTGCCACCAGCAGAGATCTACAGGGGAATGGCTACACCTTC. The rearrangement uses TRBV15 and TRBJ1-2; TRBD1 aligns across 7 bases. J was trimmed by 6 bases and V by 0 bases; bases with no gene match: 4. Germline V gene data show CDR1 as LNHNV and CDR2 as YYDKDF (reference sequence). The CDR3 contains 14 residues.

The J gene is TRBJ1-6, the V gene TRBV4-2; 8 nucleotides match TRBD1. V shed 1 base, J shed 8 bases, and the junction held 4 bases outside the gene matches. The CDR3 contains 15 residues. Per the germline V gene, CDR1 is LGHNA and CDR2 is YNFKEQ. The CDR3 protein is CASSQAGTGYSPLHF. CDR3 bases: TGTGCCAGCAGCCAAGCCGGGACAGGATATTCACCCCTCCACTTT.

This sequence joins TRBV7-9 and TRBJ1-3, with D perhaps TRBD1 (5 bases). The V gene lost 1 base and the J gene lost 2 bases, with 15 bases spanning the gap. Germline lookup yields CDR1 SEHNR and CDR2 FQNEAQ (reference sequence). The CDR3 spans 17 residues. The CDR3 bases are TGTGCCAGCAGCTTAGACCAAGGATCGGGACCTGGAAACACCATATATTTT. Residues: CASSLDQGSGPGNTIYF.

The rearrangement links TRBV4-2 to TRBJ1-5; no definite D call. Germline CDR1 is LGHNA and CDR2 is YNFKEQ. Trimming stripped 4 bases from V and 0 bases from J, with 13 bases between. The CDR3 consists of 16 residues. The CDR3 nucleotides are TGTGCCAGCAGCCCCGTACAAGGCTTTAGCAATCAGCCCCAGCATTTT. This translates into CASSPVQGFSNQPQHF.

Written as DNA, the CDR3 is TGTGCCAGCAGTGAGGGTTCTTTCGAAGCTTTCTTT. This codes for CASSEGSFEAFF. The V call is TRBV6-1, the J call TRBJ1-1; D remains ambiguous. V dropped 3 bases and J dropped 8 bases, with 10 bases sitting between them. This CDR3 is built from 12 residues. CDR1 MNHNS and CDR2 SASEGT come from the germline V gene.